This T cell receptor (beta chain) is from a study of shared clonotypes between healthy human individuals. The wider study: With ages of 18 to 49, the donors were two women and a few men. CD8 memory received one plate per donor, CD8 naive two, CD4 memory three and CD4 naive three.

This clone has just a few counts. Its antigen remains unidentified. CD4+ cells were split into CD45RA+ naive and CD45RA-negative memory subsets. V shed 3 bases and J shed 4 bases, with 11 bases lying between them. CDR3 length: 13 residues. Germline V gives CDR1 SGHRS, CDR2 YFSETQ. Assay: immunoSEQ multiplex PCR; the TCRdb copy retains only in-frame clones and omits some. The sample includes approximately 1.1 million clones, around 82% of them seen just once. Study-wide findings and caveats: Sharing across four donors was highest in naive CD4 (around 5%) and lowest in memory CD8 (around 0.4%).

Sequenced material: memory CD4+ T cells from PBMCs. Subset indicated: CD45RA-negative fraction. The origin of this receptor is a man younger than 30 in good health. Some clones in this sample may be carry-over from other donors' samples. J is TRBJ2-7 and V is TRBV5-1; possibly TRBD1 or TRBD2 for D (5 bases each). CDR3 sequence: CASSSQGVYEQYF. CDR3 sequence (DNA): TGCGCCAGCAGCTCCCAGGGAGTATACGAGCAGTACTTC.